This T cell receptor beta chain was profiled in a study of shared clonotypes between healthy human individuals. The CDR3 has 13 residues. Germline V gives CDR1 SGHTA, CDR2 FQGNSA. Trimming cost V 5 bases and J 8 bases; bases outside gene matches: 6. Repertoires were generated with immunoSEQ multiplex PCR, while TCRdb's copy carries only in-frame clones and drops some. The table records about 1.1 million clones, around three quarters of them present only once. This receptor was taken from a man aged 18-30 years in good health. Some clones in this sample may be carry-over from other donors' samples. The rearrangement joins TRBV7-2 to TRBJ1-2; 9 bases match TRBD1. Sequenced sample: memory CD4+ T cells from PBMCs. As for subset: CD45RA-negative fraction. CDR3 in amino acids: CASSPDRGRGYTF. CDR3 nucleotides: TGTGCCAGCAGCCCGGACAGGGGCCGGGGCTACACCTTC.